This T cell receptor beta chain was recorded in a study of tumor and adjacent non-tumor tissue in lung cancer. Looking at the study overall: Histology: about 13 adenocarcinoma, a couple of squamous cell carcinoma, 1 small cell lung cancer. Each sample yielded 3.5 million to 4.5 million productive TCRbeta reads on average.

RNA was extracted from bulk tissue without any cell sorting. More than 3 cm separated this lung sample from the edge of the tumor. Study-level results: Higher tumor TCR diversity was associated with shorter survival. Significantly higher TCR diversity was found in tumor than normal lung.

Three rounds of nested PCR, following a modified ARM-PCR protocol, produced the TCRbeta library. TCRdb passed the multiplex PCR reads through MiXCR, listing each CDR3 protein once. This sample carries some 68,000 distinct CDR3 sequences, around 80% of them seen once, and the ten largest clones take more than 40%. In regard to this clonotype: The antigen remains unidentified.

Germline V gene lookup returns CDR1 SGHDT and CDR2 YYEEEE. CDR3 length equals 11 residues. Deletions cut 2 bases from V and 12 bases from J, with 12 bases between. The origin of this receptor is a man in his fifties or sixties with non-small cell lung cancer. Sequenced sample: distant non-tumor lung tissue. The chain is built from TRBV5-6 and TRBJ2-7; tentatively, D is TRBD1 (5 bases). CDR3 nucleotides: TGTGCCAGCAGCTTCGTCCAGGGCTTGTACGTC. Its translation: CASSFVQGLYV.